These 12 T cell receptor beta chains originate from one sample sequenced in a study of blood T cell repertoires in COVID-19. The repertoire was sequenced with immunoSEQ multiplex PCR; TCRdb's copy has only in-frame clones and lacks some. Among about 470,000 clones listed, about 85% were seen once. Sequencing was done on a sample of PBMCs or T cells enriched from blood (not recorded which). The receptors were sampled from a woman younger than 35 who had recovered from COVID-19.

The genes are TRBV6-5 and TRBJ1-2; possibly TRBD1 for D (5 bases). From germline, CDR1 is MNHEY and CDR2 SVGAGI. This CDR3 contains 12 residues. V gave up 3 bases and J gave up 4 bases, with 6 bases separating them. The CDR3 sequence: CASSYDSYGYTF. In DNA form, the CDR3 reads TGTGCCAGCAGTTATGACAGCTATGGCTACACCTTC.

V usage is TRBV2 and J usage is TRBJ2-2; a weak D match, TRBD1 (5 bases). Per the germline V gene, CDR1 is SNHLY and CDR2 is FYNNEI. V was shortened by 6 bases and J by 2 bases, with 13 bases between the two germline ends. This CDR3 is built from 15 residues. The CDR3 is CASRGQASNTGELFF. As DNA, the CDR3 is TGTGCCAGCAGGGGGCAAGCCTCTAACACCGGGGAGCTGTTTTTT.

The chain has TRBV5-1 and TRBJ2-7; 9 bases fit TRBD2. The CDR3 is made up of 14 amino acids. Germline assignment: CDR1 SGHRS and CDR2 YFSETQ. Trimming took 0 bases from V and 13 from J; bases not matched to a gene: 11. The CDR3 DNA is TGCGCCAGCAGCTTGGCCCATACTAGCGGGCCCTCTTACTTC. Its translation is CASSLAHTSGPSYF.

The gene calls are TRBV12-3 or TRBV12-4 and TRBJ2-5; D possibly corresponds to TRBD2 (6 bases). Trimming removed 5 bases from V and 5 bases from J, with 12 bases in between. The CDR3 runs 13 residues. This chain's CDR3 is CASSITGGETQYF. The CDR3 region has the DNA TGTGCCAGCAGTATCACAGGAGGGGAGACCCAGTACTTC.

The chain has TRBV3-1 (or the pseudogene TRBV3-2) and TRBJ2-5; 12 nucleotides align to TRBD2. The trim removed 1 base at V and 5 bases at J, leaving 8 bases unmatched. Germline assignment: CDR1 LGHDT and CDR2 YNNKEL (reference sequence). This CDR3 has 17 residues. The CDR3 sequence is CASSQGTSGENWETQYF. In nucleotides, the CDR3 is TGTGCCAGCAGCCAAGGGACTAGCGGGGAAAACTGGGAGACCCAGTACTTC.

The chain uses TRBV4-1 and TRBJ1-2; D is possibly TRBD1 (5 bases). V was trimmed by 0 bases and J by 4 bases, leaving 9 bases between them. CDR3 size: 14 residues. Per the germline V gene, CDR1 is MGHRA and CDR2 is YSYEKL. Here the CDR3 reads CASSQDIRAYGYTF. CDR3 coding DNA: TGCGCCAGCAGCCAAGATATCAGGGCCTATGGCTACACCTTC.

This clone was seen a few times. The chain carries TRBV5-1 and TRBJ2-7; 8 bases are a match to TRBD1. Trimming cost V 0 bases and J 3 bases; bases outside gene matches: 11. The CDR3 totals 17 residues. CDR1 and CDR2 from the germline V gene are SGHRS and YFSETQ. CDR3 sequence reads: CASSLEAGGARVYEQYF. DNA of the CDR3: TGCGCCAGCAGCTTGGAGGCAGGGGGCGCACGGGTCTACGAGCAGTACTTC.

V gene TRBV21-1 combines with J gene TRBJ1-5; the table gives TRBD1 as D, unverified against the DNA. TRBV21-1 is annotated as a pseudogene. The CDR3 loop spans 17 amino acids. CDR3 amino acids: CARNKGIGGKGNQPQHF. The CDR3 DNA reads TGTGCCAGAAACAAAGGGATAGGGGGCAAGGGCAATCAGCCCCAGCATTTT.

V gene TRBV19 combines with J gene TRBJ1-2; D gene ambiguous. This CDR3 comprises 13 residues. Trimming pared 11 bases from V and 2 bases from J, leaving 15 bases between. Germline CDR1 is LNHDA and CDR2 is SQIVND (reference sequence). In DNA, the CDR3 is TGTGCCTCTAGGGAGGGTGTCAACTATGGCTACACCTTC. Its protein product is CASREGVNYGYTF. Full variable domain (rest looked up from reference TRBV19 and TRBJ1-2): DGGITQSPKYLFRKEGQNVTLSCEQNLNHDAMYWYRQDPGQGLRLIYYSQIVNDFQKGDIAEGYSVSREKKESFPLTVTSAQKNPTAFYLCASREGVNYGYTFGSGTRLTVV.

The V call is TRBV6-5, the J call TRBJ1-1; D is undetermined. The germline CDR1 and CDR2 sequences are MNHEY and SVGAGI. V was shortened by 6 bases and J by 4 bases, with 12 bases between the two germline ends. This CDR3 contains 13 residues. CDR3 nucleotide sequence: TGTGCCAGCAGCCTCAGGTTAGGCACTGAAGCTTTCTTT. Encoded protein: CASSLRLGTEAFF.

The chain combines TRBV19 with TRBJ1-2; D is uncertain. V lost 3 bases and J lost 0, with 11 bases in between. CDR3 length: 15 amino acids. CDR1 and CDR2 (germline): LNHDA, SQIVND (reference sequence). The DNA for the CDR3 is TGTGCCAGTAGTATTAATGGCGGTTCTAACTATGGCTACACCTTC. This encodes CASSINGGSNYGYTF.

V and J are TRBV7-2 and TRBJ2-1; D possibly corresponds to TRBD2 (5 bases). Germline values: CDR1 SGHTA, CDR2 FQGNSA. V lost 3 bases and J 0 bases, leaving 9 bases between the germline ends. This CDR3 region has 15 residues. CDR3 DNA sequence: TGTGCCAGCAGCTTTAGCGCAAGCTCCTACAATGAGCAGTTCTTC. This codes for CASSFSASSYNEQFF.